The T cell receptor beta chain described here comes from a study of blood T cell dynamics during melanoma immunotherapy. As for the study in general: First-line therapy was either pembrolizumab or nivolumab with ipilimumab for metastatic melanoma.

Noted time point: pre-treatment baseline. TCRdb's table, derived via immunoSEQ multiplex PCR, lists solely in-frame clones and lacks some. The table shows about 5,800 clones, with 70% to 90% occurring only once. As to this clone: Its antigen is unidentified.

Study-level points and caveats: Clones driving repertoire changes may be melanoma-specific or general immune activation.

Trimming cost V 1 base and J 4 bases, with 10 bases left between them. Germline V gives CDR1 SEHNR, CDR2 FQNEAQ (reference sequence). The CDR3 consists of 14 residues. Specimen: blood, collected from a patient treated with checkpoint blockade. The clonotype comes from a human donor with melanoma. The chain uses TRBV7-9 and TRBJ1-1; D gene ambiguous. CDR3 residues: CASSLGGPGTEAFF. The DNA for the CDR3 is TGTGCCAGCAGCTTAGGAGGGCCGGGCACTGAAGCTTTCTTT.